This T cell receptor beta chain was identified in a study of blood T cell repertoires in COVID-19. Study context: The study drew acute and convalescent COVID-19 samples from the United States, Italy and Spain. From T cells, B-cell-depleted T cells, or PBMCs came the material, which was cDNA or gDNA.

Authors' processing steps: It was from reference gene primer amplification that nucleated cell counts were estimated. The table came from immunoSEQ multiplex PCR; TCRdb's copy has only in-frame clones and leaves some out. V and J calls and clone size come straight from that table; D and trimming were deduced from the DNA. Found here are under 200,000 clones, around 82% of them singletons; the top ten hold approximately 10%. The CDR3 runs to 14 residues. Trimming cost V 1 base and J 0 bases, with 6 bases left between them. CDR1 and CDR2 (germline): SEHNR, FQNEAQ (reference sequence). The specimen was peripheral blood. The gene calls are TRBV7-9 and TRBJ1-1, with a possible D match to TRBD1 (5 bases). This clonotype was obtained from a man in his sixties or seventies with active or convalescent COVID-19. The CDR3 DNA is TGTGCCAGCAGCTTAGGACAGATGAACACTGAAGCTTTCTTT. Translation: CASSLGQMNTEAFF. The variable domain in full, with the rest retrieved from reference TRBV7-9 and TRBJ1-1, is DTGVSQNPRHKITKRGQNVTFRCDPISEHNRLYWYRQTLGQGPEFLTYFQNEAQLEKSRLLSDRFSAERPKGSFSTLEIQRTEQGDSAMYLCASSLGQMNTEAFFGQGTRLTVV.